The 4 T cell receptor beta chains presented below share a single source sample, sequenced in a study of vaccination and CD4 T cells after COVID-19. Their antigen targets remain unknown. Scientists ran DNA taken from cultured CD4+ T cells through the Oncomine TCR Beta short-read assay for sequencing. TCRdb independently ran MiXCR on the PCR reads; one entry per CDR3 protein. The sample shows 10,000 to 15,000 distinct CDR3 sequences, more than 45% of them seen only once. Regarding treatment: roughly 10-day PBMC culture with coronavirus spike peptide pools or control peptides (ViraFEST assay). Material: CD4+ T cells from blood, cultured in vitro. The receptors stem from a human donor who had recovered from COVID-19.

The chain has TRBV15 and TRBJ2-1; perhaps TRBD1 as D (5 bases). The CDR3 has 13 residues. Germline CDR1 is LNHNV and CDR2 is YYDKDF (reference sequence). V was pared by 2 bases and J by 6 bases, with 8 bases between. Here the CDR3 DNA reads TGTGCCACCAGCAGACAGGGCACCAATGAGCAGTTCTTC. Protein: CATSRQGTNEQFF.

This clonotype was picked up a small number of times. V is TRBV6-4 and J is TRBJ2-1; TRBD2 agrees at 10 bases. Germline assignment: CDR1 MRHNA and CDR2 SNTAGT. CDR3 size: 15 residues. Trimming removed 6 bases from V and 5 bases from J; junction bases left unmatched: 7. CDR3 loop: CASRRSGGANNEQFF. The CDR3 region has the DNA TGTGCCAGCAGGCGGAGCGGGGGGGCCAACAATGAGCAGTTCTTC.

The chain uses TRBV20-1 and TRBJ2-4; 8 positions match TRBD1. The germline gives CDR1 DFQATT, CDR2 SNEGSKA (reference sequence). J was trimmed by 6 bases and V by 6 bases; bases with no gene match: 7. CDR3 size: 13 residues. DNA for the CDR3: TGCAGTGCCTCTGGACAGGGCGGAAACATTCAGTACTTC. It yields the protein CSASGQGGNIQYF.

The chain has TRBV20-1 and TRBJ2-7; a weak D match, TRBD1 (6 bases). The germline V gene encodes CDR1 DFQATT and CDR2 SNEGSKA (reference sequence). The CDR3 extends over 14 amino acids. V gave up 3 bases and J gave up 3 bases, with 15 bases separating them. DNA for the CDR3: TGCAGTGCTAGCGGACAGCAGAAGCGCTACGAGCAGTACTTC. Translated: CSASGQQKRYEQYF.